What follows are 5 T cell receptor beta chains derived from one specimen sequenced in a study of shared clonotypes between healthy human individuals. Sequencing used immunoSEQ multiplex PCR; TCRdb keeps in-frame clones, though not all of them. The sample consists of around 510,000 clones, approximately 95% of them appearing once. The material sequenced was naive CD4+ T cells sorted from blood. The subset was: CD45RA+ positively selected. The receptors stem from a woman in her twenties or thirties in good health.

The DNA of the CDR3 is TGTGCCACCAGCAGAGGGGGAAATCAGCCCCAGCATTTT. Residues: CATSRGGNQPQHF. The chain combines TRBV15 with TRBJ1-5, with D hard to call. The CDR3 spans 13 residues. Germline-derived CDR1 and CDR2 are LNHNV and YYDKDF (reference sequence). The germline V and J ends were trimmed by 1 base and 4 bases, with 5 bases remaining between them.

The chain carries TRBV7-6 and TRBJ2-1; perhaps TRBD1 as D (6 bases). CDR1 is SGHVS and CDR2 is FNYEAQ in the germline V gene. With 7 bases removed from V and 6 bases from J, the gap between germline ends came to 16 bases. The CDR3 is 14 amino acids. The CDR3 DNA follows: TGTGCCAGCACTACGGACAGTGGGACCAATGAGCAGTTCTTC. It is translated as CASTTDSGTNEQFF.

V and J are TRBV29-1 and TRBJ2-5; D might be TRBD2 (6 bases). V was pared by 4 bases and J by 5 bases, with 17 bases between. The CDR3 length is 14 residues. Germline CDR1 is SQVTM and CDR2 is ANQGSEA. CDR3 nucleotide sequence: TGCAGCGTTGGGCCTAGACTAGTTAAGGAGACCCAGTACTTC. Its protein product is CSVGPRLVKETQYF.

The V call is TRBV7-9, the J call TRBJ1-2; TRBD1 agrees at 9 bases. The germline CDR1 and CDR2 sequences are SEHNR and FQNEAQ (reference sequence). Trimming at V came to 5 bases and at J to 3 bases, leaving 7 bases not matched to a gene. The CDR3 has 15 residues. CDR3 sequence reads: CASSLGQGRHYGYTF. In DNA, the CDR3 is TGTGCCAGCAGCCTGGGACAGGGAAGGCACTATGGCTACACCTTC.

As regards this clone: Sequence at one end of the junction differs from germline and may be a read error. The chain carries TRBV7-3 and TRBJ2-2, with TRBD2 matching over 11 bases. Germline-derived CDR1 and CDR2 are SGHTA and FQGTGA. The CDR3 extends over 17 amino acids. CDR3 loop: CASSLTTSGSRGGELFF. CDR3 DNA: TGTGCCAGCAGCCTAACCACTAGCGGGAGTCGGGGCGGGGAGCTGTTTTTT. The variable domain in full, completed from reference TRBV7-3 and TRBJ2-2, reads GAGVSQTPSNKVTEKGKYVELRCDPISGHTALYWYRQSLGQGPEFLIYFQGTGAADDSGLPNDRFFAVRPEGSVSTLKIQRTERGDSAVYLCASSLTTSGSRGGELFFGEGSRLTVL.